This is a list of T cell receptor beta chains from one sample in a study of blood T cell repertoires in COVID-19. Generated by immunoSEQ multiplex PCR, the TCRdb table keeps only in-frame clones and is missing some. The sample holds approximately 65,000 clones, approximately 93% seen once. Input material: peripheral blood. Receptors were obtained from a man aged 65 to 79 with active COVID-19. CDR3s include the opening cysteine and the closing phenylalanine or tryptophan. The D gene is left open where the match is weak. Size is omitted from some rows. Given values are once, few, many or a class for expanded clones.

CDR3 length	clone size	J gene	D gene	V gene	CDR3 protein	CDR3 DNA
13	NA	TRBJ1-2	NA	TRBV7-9	CASSLGVLAGPTF	TGTGCCAGCAGCTTAGGAGTTCTTGCAGGGCCCACCTTC
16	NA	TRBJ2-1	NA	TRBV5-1	CASSLGLGGSGNEQFF	TGCGCCAGCAGTCTTGGCCTGGGGGGATCTGGCAATGAGCAGTTCTTC
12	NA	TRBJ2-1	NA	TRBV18	CASSRATNEQFF	TGTGCCAGCTCACGGGCCACCAATGAGCAGTTCTTC
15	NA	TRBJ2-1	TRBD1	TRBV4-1	CASSQPGQNHNEQFF	TGCGCCAGCAGCCAGCCGGGACAGAATCACAATGAGCAGTTCTTC
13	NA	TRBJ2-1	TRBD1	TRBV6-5	CASGTGSYNEQFF	TGTGCCAGCGGGACAGGGTCCTACAATGAGCAGTTCTTC
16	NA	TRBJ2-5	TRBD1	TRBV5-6	CASSLWTGPSLETQYF	TGTGCCAGCAGCTTGTGGACAGGGCCCTCCCTGGAGACCCAGTACTTC
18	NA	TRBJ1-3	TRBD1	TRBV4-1	CASSQDPVSGTGGNTIYF	TGCGCCAGCAGCCAAGATCCGGTCAGCGGGACAGGGGGAAACACCATATATTTT
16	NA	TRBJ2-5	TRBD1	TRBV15	CATSRVHQGAKETQYF	TGTGCCACCAGCAGAGTCCACCAGGGGGCTAAAGAGACCCAGTACTTC
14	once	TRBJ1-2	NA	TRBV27	CASSLGQQGYGYTF	TGTGCCAGCAGTTTAGGGCAGCAGGGCTATGGCTACACCTTC
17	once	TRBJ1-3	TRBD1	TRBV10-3	CAISRGDRGTSGNTIYF	TGTGCCATCAGCCGAGGGGACAGGGGAACTTCTGGAAACACCATATATTTT
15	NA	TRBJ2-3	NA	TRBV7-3	CASSLSGGVADTQYF	TGTGCCAGCAGCTTAAGTGGCGGGGTAGCAGATACGCAGTATTTT
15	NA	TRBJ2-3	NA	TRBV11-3	CASSSVGAFHDTQYF	TGTGCCAGCAGCTCCGTGGGGGCGTTCCACGATACGCAGTATTTT
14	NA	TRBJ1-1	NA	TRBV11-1	CASSFPGQNTEAFF	TGTGCCAGCAGCTTTCCGGGACAGAACACTGAAGCTTTCTTT
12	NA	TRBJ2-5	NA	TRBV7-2	CASSSIQETQYF	TGTGCCAGCAGCTCCATCCAAGAGACCCAGTACTTC
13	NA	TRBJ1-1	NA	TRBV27	CASSWTAYTEAFF	TGTGCCAGCAGTTGGACAGCCTACACTGAAGCTTTCTTT
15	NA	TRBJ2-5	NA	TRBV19	CASSSRDTSQETQYF	TGTGCCAGTAGTAGCCGGGACACTAGCCAAGAGACCCAGTACTTC
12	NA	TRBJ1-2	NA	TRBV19	CATDTGFYGYTF	TGTGCCACCGACACAGGGTTCTATGGCTACACCTTC
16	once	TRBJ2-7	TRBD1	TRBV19	CASSRRGQGTSYEQYF	TGTGCCAGTAGTCGGCGTGGACAGGGGACCTCCTACGAGCAGTACTTC
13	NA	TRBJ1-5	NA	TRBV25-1	CASSGGGNQPQHF	TGTGCCAGCAGTGGGGGGGGGAATCAGCCCCAGCATTTT
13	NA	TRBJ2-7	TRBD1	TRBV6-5	CASRGQGYGEQYF	TGTGCCAGCAGGGGACAGGGGTATGGGGAGCAGTACTTC
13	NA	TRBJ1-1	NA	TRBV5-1	CASSLSVNTEAFF	TGCGCCAGCAGCTTGTCCGTGAACACTGAAGCTTTCTTT
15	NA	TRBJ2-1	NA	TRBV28	CASSSKWSFNNEQFF	TGTGCCAGCAGTTCTAAGTGGAGCTTCAACAATGAGCAGTTCTTC
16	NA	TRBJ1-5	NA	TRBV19	CASAGFRGGSNQPQHF	TGTGCCAGCGCAGGCTTTAGGGGAGGTAGCAATCAGCCCCAGCATTTT
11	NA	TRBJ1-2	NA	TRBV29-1	CSVEAGISYTF	TGCAGCGTTGAGGCAGGGATAAGCTACACCTTC
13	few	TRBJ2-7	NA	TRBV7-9	CASRSNTDYEQYF	TGTGCCAGCAGGTCTAATACAGACTACGAGCAGTACTTC
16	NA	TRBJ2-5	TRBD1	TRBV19	CASSIDRGDRVGTQYF	TGTGCCAGTAGTATAGATCGAGGGGACAGGGTGGGGACCCAGTACTTC
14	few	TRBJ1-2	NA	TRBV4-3	CASSSQGTNYGYTF	TGCGCCAGCAGCTCCCAGGGCACTAACTATGGCTACACCTTC
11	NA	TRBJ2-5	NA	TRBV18	CASSREETQYF	TGTGCCAGCTCACGAGAAGAGACCCAGTACTTC
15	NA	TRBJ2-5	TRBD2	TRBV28	CASKLAGVNQETQYF	TGTGCCAGCAAGTTAGCGGGGGTAAACCAAGAGACCCAGTACTTC
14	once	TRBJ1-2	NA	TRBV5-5	CASSFHREIGGYTF	TGTGCCAGCAGCTTCCACAGGGAGATAGGGGGCTACACCTTC
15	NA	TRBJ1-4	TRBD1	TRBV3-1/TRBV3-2	CASSRRTGENEKLFF	TGTGCCAGCAGCCGTCGGACAGGAGAGAATGAAAAACTGTTTTTT
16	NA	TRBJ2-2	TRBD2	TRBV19	CASKGGRGANTGELFF	TGTGCCAGTAAAGGTGGGCGGGGGGCGAACACCGGGGAGCTGTTTTTT
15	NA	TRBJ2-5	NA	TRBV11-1	CASALRERKQETQYF	TGTGCCAGCGCATTGCGGGAACGGAAACAAGAGACCCAGTACTTC
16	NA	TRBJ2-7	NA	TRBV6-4	CASSFKPTTISYEQYF	TGTGCCAGCTCATTTAAACCGACTACCATATCCTACGAGCAGTACTTC
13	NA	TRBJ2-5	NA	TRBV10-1	CASSRDNQETQYF	TGCGCCAGCAGCCGGGACAACCAAGAGACCCAGTACTTC
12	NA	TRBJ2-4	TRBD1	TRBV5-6	CASSFDRDIQYF	TGTGCCAGCAGCTTCGACAGGGACATTCAGTACTTC
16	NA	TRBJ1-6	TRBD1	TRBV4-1	CASSQDVGQGGSPLHF	TGCGCCAGCAGCCAAGATGTGGGACAGGGTGGGTCACCCCTCCACTTT
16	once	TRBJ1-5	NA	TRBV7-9	CASSRVGRGSNQPQHF	TGTGCCAGCAGCCGTGTTGGGCGAGGGAGCAATCAGCCCCAGCATTTT
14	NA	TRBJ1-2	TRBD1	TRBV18	CASSRDREDYGYTF	TGTGCCAGCTCACGGGACAGGGAGGACTATGGCTACACCTTC
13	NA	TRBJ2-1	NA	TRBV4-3	CASSQERAYEQFF	TGCGCCAGCAGCCAAGAACGCGCGTATGAGCAGTTCTTC